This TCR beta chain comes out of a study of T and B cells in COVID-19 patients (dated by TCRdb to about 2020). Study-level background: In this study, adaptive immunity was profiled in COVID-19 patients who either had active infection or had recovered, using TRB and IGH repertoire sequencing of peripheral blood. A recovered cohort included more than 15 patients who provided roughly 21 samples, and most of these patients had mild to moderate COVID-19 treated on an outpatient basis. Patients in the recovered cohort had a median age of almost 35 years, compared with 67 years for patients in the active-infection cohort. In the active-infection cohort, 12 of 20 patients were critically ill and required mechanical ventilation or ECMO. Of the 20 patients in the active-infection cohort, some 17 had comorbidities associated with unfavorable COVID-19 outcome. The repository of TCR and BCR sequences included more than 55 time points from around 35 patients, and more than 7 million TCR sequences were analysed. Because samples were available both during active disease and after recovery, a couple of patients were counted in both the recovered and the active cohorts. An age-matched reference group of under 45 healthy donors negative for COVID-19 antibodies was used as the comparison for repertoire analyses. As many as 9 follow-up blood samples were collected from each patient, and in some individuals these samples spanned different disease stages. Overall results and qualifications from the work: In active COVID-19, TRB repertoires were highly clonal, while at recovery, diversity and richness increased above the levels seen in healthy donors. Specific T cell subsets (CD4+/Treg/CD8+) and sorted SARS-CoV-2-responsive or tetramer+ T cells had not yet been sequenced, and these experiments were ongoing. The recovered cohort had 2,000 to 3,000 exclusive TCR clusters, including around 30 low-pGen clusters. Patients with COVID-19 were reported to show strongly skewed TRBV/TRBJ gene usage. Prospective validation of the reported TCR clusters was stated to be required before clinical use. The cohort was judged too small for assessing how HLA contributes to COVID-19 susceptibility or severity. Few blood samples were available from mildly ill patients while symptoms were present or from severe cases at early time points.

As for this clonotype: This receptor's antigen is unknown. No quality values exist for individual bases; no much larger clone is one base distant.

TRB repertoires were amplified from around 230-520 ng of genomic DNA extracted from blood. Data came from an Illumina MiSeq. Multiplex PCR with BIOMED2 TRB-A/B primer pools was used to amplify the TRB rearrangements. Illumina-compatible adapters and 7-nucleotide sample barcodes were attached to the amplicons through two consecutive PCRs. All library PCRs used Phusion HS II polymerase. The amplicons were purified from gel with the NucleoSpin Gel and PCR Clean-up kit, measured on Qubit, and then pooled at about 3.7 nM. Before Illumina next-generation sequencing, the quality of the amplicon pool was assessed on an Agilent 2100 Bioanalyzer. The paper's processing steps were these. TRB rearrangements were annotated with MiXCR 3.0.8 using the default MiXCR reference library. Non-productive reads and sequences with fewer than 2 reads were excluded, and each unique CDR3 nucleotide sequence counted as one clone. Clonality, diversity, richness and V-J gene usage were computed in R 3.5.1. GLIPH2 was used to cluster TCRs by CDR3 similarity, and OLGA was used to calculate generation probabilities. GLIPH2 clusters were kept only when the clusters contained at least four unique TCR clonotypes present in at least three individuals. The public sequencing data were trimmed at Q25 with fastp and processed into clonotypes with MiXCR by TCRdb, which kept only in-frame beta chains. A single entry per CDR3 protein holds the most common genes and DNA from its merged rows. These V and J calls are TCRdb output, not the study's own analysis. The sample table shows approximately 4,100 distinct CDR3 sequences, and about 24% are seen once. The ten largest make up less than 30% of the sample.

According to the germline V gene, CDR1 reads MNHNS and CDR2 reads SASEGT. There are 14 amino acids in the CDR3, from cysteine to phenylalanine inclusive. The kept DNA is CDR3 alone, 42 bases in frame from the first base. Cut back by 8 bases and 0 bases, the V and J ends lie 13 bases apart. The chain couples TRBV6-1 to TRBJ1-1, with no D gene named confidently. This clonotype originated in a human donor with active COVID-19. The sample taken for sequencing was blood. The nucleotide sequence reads TGTGCCAGCTCCTACAGACTTTTGAACACTGAAGCTTTCTTT. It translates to CASSYRLLNTEAFF.